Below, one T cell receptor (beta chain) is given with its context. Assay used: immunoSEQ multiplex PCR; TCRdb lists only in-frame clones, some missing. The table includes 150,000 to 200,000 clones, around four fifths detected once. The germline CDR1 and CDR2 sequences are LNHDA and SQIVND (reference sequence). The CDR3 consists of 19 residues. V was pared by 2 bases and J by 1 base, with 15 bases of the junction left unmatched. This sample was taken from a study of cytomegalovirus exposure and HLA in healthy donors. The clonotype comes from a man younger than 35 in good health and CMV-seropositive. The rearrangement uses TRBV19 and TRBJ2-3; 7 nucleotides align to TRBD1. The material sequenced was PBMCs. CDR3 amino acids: CASSITPGQPPLRTDTQYF. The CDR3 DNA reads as TGTGCCAGTAGTATAACTCCGGGACAGCCACCACTTCGCACAGATACGCAGTATTTT.